The 14 T cell receptor beta chains below all came from one sample that was sequenced in a study of OX40 agonist ivuxolimab in advanced cancers. Profiled with immunoSEQ multiplex PCR; TCRdb holds only in-frame clones, not every one. The repertoire includes 25,000 to 30,000 clones, approximately 81% of them detected once, and around 17% sits in the top ten. The sequences come from CD4+ or CD8+ T cells sorted from blood, collected in a trial of the OX40 agonist ivuxolimab. These receptors came from an adult with an advanced solid tumor such as melanoma, head and neck, liver or kidney cancer.

The rearrangement uses TRBV20-1 and TRBJ2-7; D remains ambiguous. Trimming took 6 bases from V and 4 from J, leaving 10 bases between them. From germline, CDR1 is DFQATT and CDR2 SNEGSKA (reference sequence). The CDR3 length is 11 residues. The CDR3 bases are TGCAGTGCCCTAGATAGATACGAGCAGTACTTC. It translates to CSALDRYEQYF.

The rearrangement joins TRBV7-3 to TRBJ2-1; 10 nucleotides align to TRBD2. CDR3 length equals 15 residues. V lost 5 bases to trimming and J lost 4 bases; unmatched junction nucleotides: 5. Germline V gene lookup returns CDR1 SGHTA and CDR2 FQGTGA. Written as DNA, the CDR3 is TGTGCCAGCAGCGCACCTAGCGGGAGTTACAATGAGCAGTTCTTC. Residues: CASSAPSGSYNEQFF.

In its sample, this clone is medium-sized. This CDR3 is CASSSGTDEAFF. The CDR3 region has the DNA TGTGCCAGCAGTTCCGGGACAGACGAAGCTTTCTTT. V gene TRBV2 combines with J gene TRBJ1-1; 7 positions agree with TRBD1. The CDR3 totals 12 residues. The germline V gene encodes CDR1 SNHLY and CDR2 FYNNEI. Trimming removed 5 bases from V and 8 bases from J; junction bases left unmatched: 5.

The V gene is TRBV9, the J gene TRBJ1-1, with unresolved D. Trimming cost V 2 bases and J 4 bases, with 12 bases left between them. CDR3 length equals 14 residues. Germline values: CDR1 SGDLS, CDR2 YYNGEE. The CDR3 nucleotides read TGTGCCAGCAGCGTGAGCCTGGGTGGCACTGAAGCTTTCTTT. It encodes CASSVSLGGTEAFF.

The gene calls are TRBV30 and TRBJ2-7; 7 bases map to TRBD2. Losses at the gene ends were 1 base for V and 1 base for J; bases not matched to a gene: 4. Germline-derived CDR1 and CDR2 are GTSNPN and SVGIG (reference sequence). The CDR3 is 14 residues long. This CDR3 is CAWSDGGGSYEQYF. CDR3 DNA sequence: TGTGCCTGGAGTGACGGCGGGGGTTCCTACGAGCAGTACTTC.

This clone was recorded once. The CDR3 is CASRRTGVSNQPQHF. The CDR3 bases are TGTGCCAGCAGACGGACAGGGGTAAGCAATCAGCCCCAGCATTTT. The rearrangement joins TRBV28 to TRBJ1-5; TRBD1 agrees at 9 bases. Germline V gives CDR1 MDHEN, CDR2 SYDVKM. The V segment lost 6 bases and the J segment 1 base; nucleotides outside the gene matches: 4. The CDR3 runs to 15 residues.

The chain joins TRBV10-3 to TRBJ2-1; D possibly corresponds to TRBD2 (5 bases). The CDR3 runs 13 residues. V lost 3 bases and J lost 8, with 11 bases in between. Looked up from germline, CDR1 is ENHRY and CDR2 is SYGVKD. CDR3 protein: CAISELGVYEQFF. CDR3 coding DNA: TGTGCCATCAGTGAACTGGGAGTCTATGAGCAGTTCTTC.

V is TRBV9 and J is TRBJ2-1, with no clear D. The CDR3 spans 14 residues. V was shortened by 0 bases and J by 7 bases, with 11 bases between the two germline ends. The germline V gene has CDR1 SGDLS and CDR2 YYNGEE. The CDR3 DNA reads as TGTGCCAGCAGCGTAGACCAGTCCGTAAATGAGCAGTTCTTC. As protein: CASSVDQSVNEQFF.

The CDR3 nucleotides read TGTGCCAGCAGTCCGGGGACAACCGGCTACGAGCAGTACTTC. Its protein product is CASSPGTTGYEQYF. This rearrangement joins TRBV27 to TRBJ2-7; tentative D call: TRBD1 (6 bases). Germline loops: CDR1 MNHEY, CDR2 SMNVEV (reference sequence). This CDR3 has 14 amino acids. The V gene lost 5 bases and the J gene lost 3 bases, with 14 bases spanning the gap.

The chain joins TRBV7-6 to TRBJ2-1, with a tentative D call TRBD2 (5 bases). V gave up 5 bases and J gave up 4 bases, with 15 bases separating them. This CDR3 spans 15 amino acids. Germline loops: CDR1 SGHVS, CDR2 FNYEAQ. The CDR3 sequence: CASSITDSRYNEQFF. DNA of the CDR3: TGTGCCAGCAGCATAACGGACTCTAGGTACAATGAGCAGTTCTTC. Complete variable domain (other parts from reference TRBV7-6 and TRBJ2-1): GAGVSQSPRYKVTKRGQDVALRCDPISGHVSLYWYRQALGQGPEFLTYFNYEAQQDKSGLPNDRFSAERPEGSISTLTIQRTEQRDSAMYRCASSITDSRYNEQFFGPGTRLTVL.

The rearrangement joins TRBV30 to TRBJ2-1, with D maybe TRBD2 (6 bases). The V end was cut by 0 bases, the J end by 8 bases, with 14 bases between. The germline V gene encodes CDR1 GTSNPN and CDR2 SVGIG (reference sequence). The CDR3 consists of 14 residues. The CDR3 coding sequence is TGTGCCTGGAGTGTATTGGGCGGGACGGATGAGCAGTTCTTC. Protein product: CAWSVLGGTDEQFF.

The V call is TRBV27, the J call TRBJ2-3, with 13 bases identical to TRBD2. The CDR3 loop spans 18 amino acids. The ends lost 4 bases at V and 6 bases at J; junction bases unmatched: 13. Germline CDR1 is MNHEY and CDR2 is SMNVEV (reference sequence). This chain's CDR3 is CASSSPLGLAGVRDTQYF. CDR3 nucleotides: TGTGCCAGCAGTTCCCCTTTAGGACTAGCGGGAGTAAGGGATACGCAGTATTTT.

This chain links TRBV27 with TRBJ2-4, with D perhaps matching TRBD1 (5 bases). Germline V gene data show CDR1 as MNHEY and CDR2 as SMNVEV (reference sequence). The CDR3 extends over 17 amino acids. V lost 3 bases, J lost 1 base, and 16 bases lay in between. CDR3 sequence: CASSFFPPKGAKNIQYF. The CDR3, as DNA: TGTGCCAGCAGTTTTTTCCCCCCGAAGGGGGCCAAAAACATTCAGTACTTC.

The chain employs TRBV11-2 and TRBJ2-2; 7 positions match TRBD2. CDR1 and CDR2 (germline): SGHAT, FQNNGV. This CDR3 comprises 18 residues. V trimming: 5 bases; J trimming: 7 bases; junction bases outside the gene matches: 19. As DNA, the CDR3 is TGTGCCAGCAGCCCTGGGGGGAAGCGGGAAATGGCTAACGGGGAGCTGTTTTTT. Translated, it gives CASSPGGKREMANGELFF.